By frequency in the sample, the clone carrying this T cell receptor gamma chain is large. The data derive from a study of gammadelta T cells in human blood. The junction had 9 bases not matched to a gene; V was cut back by 2 bases and J by 8 bases. The CDR3 consists of 13 residues. Germline lookup yields CDR1 EGSTGY and CDR2 YDSYTSSV. TCRdb repeated clone calling on the RT-PCR reads with CATT. Of just over 350 gamma-chain clones in the sample, around 4% were seen once. The V and J genes are TRGV4 and TRGJ1 or TRGJ2. The sample was non-Vgamma9Vdelta2 gamma-delta T cells from infant blood. The clonotype originates from a human donor. The CDR3 DNA reads as TGTGCCACCTGGGATGACGGTTGTGATAAGAAACTCTTT. Translated, it gives CATWDDGCDKKLF.